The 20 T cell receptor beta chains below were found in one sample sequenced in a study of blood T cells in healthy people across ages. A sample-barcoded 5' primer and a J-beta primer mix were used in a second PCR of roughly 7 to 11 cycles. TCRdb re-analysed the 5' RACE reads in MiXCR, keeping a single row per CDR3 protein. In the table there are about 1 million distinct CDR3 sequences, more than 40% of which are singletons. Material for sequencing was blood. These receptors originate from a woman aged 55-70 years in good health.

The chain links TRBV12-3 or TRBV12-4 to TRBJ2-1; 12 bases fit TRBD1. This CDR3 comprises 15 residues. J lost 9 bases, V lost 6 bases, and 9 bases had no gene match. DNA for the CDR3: TGTGCCAGCAGCGGGACAGGGGGCTCGTACGTTGAGCAGTTCTTC. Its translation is CASSGTGGSYVEQFF.

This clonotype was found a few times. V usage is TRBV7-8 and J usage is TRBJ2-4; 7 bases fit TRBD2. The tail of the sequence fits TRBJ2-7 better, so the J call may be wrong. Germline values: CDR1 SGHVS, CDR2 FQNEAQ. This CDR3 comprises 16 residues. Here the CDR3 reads CASSSRQRLAFYEQYF. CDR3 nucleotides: TGTGCCAGCAGCTCGCGGCAGAGACTAGCATTCTACGAGCAGTACTTC.

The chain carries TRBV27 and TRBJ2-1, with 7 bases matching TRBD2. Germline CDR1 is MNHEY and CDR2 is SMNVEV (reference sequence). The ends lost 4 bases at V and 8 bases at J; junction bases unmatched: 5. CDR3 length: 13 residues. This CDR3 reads CASSSPAGYEQFF. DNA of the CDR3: TGTGCCAGCAGTTCCCCAGCGGGATATGAGCAGTTCTTC.

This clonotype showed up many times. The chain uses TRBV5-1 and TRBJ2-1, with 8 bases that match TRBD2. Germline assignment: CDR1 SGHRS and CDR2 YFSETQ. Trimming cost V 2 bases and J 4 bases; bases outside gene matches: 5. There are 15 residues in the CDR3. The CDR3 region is CASSLSGSGYNEQFF. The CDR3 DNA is TGCGCCAGCAGCTTAAGCGGGAGTGGTTACAATGAGCAGTTCTTC.

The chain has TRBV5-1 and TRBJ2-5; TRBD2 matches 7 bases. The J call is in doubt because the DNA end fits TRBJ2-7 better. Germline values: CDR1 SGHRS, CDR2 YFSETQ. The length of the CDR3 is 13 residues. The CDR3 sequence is CASSLAGLDEQYF. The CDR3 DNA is TGCGCCAGCAGCTTGGCCGGACTAGACGAGCAGTACTTC.

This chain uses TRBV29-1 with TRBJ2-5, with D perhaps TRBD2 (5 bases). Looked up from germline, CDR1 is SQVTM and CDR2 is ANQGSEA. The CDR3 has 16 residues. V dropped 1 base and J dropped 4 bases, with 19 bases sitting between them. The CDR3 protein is CSVEGPSRRFGETQYF. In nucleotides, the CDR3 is TGCAGCGTTGAAGGCCCTAGCAGGAGATTCGGAGAGACCCAGTACTTC.

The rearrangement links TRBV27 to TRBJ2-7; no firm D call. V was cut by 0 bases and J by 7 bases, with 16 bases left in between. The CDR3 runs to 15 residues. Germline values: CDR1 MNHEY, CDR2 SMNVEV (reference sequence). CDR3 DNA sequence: TGTGCCAGCAGTTTATCACGTGGTCTCCCCAATGAGCAGTACTTC. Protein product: CASSLSRGLPNEQYF.

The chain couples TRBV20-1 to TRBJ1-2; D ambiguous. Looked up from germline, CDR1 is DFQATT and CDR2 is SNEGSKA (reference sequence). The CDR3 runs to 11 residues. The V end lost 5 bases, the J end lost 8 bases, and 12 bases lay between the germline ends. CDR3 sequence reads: CSAYHSTGYTF. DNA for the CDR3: TGCAGTGCTTATCACTCGACCGGCTACACCTTC.

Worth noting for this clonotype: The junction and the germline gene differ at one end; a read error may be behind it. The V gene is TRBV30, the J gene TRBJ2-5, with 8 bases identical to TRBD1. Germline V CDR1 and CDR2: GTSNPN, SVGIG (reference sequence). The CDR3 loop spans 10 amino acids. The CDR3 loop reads CGQGQETQYF. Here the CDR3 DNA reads TGCGGACAGGGACAAGAGACCCAGTACTTC.

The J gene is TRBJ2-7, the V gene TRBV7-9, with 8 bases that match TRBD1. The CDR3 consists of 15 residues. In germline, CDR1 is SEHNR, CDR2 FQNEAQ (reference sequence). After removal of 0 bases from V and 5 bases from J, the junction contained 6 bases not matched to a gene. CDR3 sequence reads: CASSLAQGARDEQYF. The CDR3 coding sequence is TGTGCCAGCAGCTTAGCCCAGGGGGCGAGGGACGAGCAGTACTTC.

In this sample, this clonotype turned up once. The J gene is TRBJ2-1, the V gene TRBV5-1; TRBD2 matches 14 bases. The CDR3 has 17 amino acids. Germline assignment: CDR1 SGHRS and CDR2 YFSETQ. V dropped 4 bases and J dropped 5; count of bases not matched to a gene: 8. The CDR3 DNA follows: TGCGCCAGCAGCCGTGGACTAGCGGGAGGTCATAACAATGAGCAGTTCTTC. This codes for CASSRGLAGGHNNEQFF.

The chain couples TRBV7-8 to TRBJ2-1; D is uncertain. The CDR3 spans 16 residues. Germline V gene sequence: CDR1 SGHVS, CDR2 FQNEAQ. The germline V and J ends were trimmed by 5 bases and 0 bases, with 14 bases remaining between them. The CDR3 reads CASSRRAQSSYNEQFF. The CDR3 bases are TGTGCCAGCAGCCGACGGGCGCAGAGCTCCTACAATGAGCAGTTCTTC.

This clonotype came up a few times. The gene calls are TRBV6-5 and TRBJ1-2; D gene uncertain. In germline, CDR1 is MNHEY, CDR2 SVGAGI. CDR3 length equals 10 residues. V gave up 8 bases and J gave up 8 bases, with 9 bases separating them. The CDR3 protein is CASYNGGYTF. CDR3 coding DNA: TGTGCCAGCTACAACGGGGGCTACACCTTC.

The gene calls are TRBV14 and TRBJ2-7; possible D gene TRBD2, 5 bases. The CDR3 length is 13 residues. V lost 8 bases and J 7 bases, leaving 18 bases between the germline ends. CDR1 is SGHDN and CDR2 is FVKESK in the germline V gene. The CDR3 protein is CASSGPEPGEQYF. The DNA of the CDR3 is TGTGCCAGCTCCGGGCCCGAGCCGGGGGAGCAGTACTTC.

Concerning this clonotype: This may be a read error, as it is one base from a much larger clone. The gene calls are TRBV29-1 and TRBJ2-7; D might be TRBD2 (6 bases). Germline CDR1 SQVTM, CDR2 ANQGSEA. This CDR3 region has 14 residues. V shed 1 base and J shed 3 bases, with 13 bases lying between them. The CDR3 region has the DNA TGCAGCGTTGAAGGTGCGGGACGGGTCTACGAGCAGTACTTC. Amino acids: CSVEGAGRVYEQYF.

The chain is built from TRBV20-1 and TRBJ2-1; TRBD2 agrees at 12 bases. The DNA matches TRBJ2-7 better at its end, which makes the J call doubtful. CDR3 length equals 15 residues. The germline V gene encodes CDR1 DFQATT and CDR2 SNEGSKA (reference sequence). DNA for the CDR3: TGCAGTGCTACACCACTAGCGGGAGGATACAATGAGCAGTACTTC. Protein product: CSATPLAGGYNEQYF.

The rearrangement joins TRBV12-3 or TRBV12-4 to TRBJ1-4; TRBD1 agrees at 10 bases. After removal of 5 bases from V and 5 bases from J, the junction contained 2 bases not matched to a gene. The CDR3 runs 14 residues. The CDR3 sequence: CASSGGQGNEKLFF. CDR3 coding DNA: TGTGCCAGCAGTGGGGGACAGGGGAATGAAAAACTGTTTTTT.

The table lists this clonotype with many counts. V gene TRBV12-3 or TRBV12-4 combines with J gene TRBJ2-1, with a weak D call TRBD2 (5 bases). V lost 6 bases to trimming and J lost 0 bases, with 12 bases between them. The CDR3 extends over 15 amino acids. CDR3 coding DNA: TGTGCCAGCAGCCGCCTAGCAGGCTCCTACAATGAGCAGTTCTTC. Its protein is CASSRLAGSYNEQFF.

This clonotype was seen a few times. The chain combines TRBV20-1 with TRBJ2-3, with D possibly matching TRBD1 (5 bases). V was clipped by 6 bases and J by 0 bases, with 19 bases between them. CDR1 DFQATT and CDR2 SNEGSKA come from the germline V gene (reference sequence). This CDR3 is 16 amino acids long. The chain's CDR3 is CSADNPRQTSTDTQYF. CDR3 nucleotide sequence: TGCAGTGCCGATAACCCCCGACAGACTAGCACAGATACGCAGTATTTT.

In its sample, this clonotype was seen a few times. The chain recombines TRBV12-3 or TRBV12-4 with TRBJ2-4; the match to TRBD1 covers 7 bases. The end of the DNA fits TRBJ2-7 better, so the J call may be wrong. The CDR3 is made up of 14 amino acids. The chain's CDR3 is CASSLKGARYEQYF. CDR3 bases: TGTGCCAGCAGTTTAAAGGGGGCGAGGTACGAGCAGTACTTC.